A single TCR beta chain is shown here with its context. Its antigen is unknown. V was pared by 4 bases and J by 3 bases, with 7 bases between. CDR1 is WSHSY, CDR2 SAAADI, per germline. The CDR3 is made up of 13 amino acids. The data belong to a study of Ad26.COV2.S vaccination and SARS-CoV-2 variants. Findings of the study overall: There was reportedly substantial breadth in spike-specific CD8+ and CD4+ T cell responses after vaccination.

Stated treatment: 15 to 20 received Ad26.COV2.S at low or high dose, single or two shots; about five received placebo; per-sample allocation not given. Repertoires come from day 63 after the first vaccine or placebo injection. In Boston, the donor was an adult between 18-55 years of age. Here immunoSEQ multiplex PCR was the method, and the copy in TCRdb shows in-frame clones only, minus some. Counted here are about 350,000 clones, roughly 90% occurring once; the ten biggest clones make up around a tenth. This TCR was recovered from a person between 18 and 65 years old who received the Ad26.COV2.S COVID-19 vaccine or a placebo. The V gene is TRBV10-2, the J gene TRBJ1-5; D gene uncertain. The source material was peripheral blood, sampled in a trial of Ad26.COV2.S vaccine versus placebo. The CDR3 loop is CASSGAFNQPQHF. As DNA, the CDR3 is TGCGCCAGCAGTGGGGCCTTCAATCAGCCCCAGCATTTT.